This TCR beta chain stems from a study of T cell responses to AZD1222 COVID-19 vaccine. In regard to this clone: The antigen is not known.

TCRdb's table, derived via immunoSEQ multiplex PCR, lists solely in-frame clones and lacks some. The profile shows some 60,000 clones, about three quarters of them singletons. Study-level points and caveats: Females outnumbered males among donors, who were mostly white British; clonal diversity was possibly underestimated. Reports indicate that nearly half of spike-specific TCRs are directed at unmutated variant regions. CD4 TCRs covered the whole spike, strongest at regions 160-218 and 743-854. Every sample of the repertoires postdated the peak T cell response.

Germline loops: CDR1 LNHDA, CDR2 SQIVND (reference sequence). This CDR3 is 14 amino acids long. With V trimmed by 0 bases and J by 3 bases, 1 base remained unmatched. V is TRBV19 and J is TRBJ1-2, with 7 bases matching TRBD1. The receptor was derived from an adult who received the AZD1222 COVID-19 vaccine. Sequencing used peripheral blood, obtained 28 days after the second AZD1222 dose. This CDR3 reads CASSIDDRDYGYTF. For the CDR3, the DNA is TGTGCCAGTAGTATAGACGACAGGGACTATGGCTACACCTTC.